A single sample is the source of the 18 T cell receptor beta chains below, sequenced in a study of blood T cell repertoires in COVID-19. Assay: immunoSEQ multiplex PCR; the TCRdb copy retains only in-frame clones and omits some. The sample includes 180,000 or so clones, over 75% of them seen just once. Specimen: peripheral blood. All receptors derive from a man between 35 and 55 years old with active or convalescent COVID-19.

The V gene is TRBV7-8, the J gene TRBJ2-7; 8 nucleotides agree with TRBD2. The CDR3 consists of 14 residues. The V segment lost 7 bases and the J segment 6 bases; nucleotides outside the gene matches: 11. Germline V gene lookup returns CDR1 SGHVS and CDR2 FQNEAQ. The CDR3 sequence: CASTTGRGGGEQYF. CDR3 nucleotide sequence: TGTGCCAGCACCACCGGGAGGGGAGGAGGCGAGCAGTACTTC.

This clone was found once. This chain connects TRBV18 to TRBJ1-2; a weak D match, TRBD1 (5 bases). V dropped 8 bases and J dropped 0 bases, with 16 bases sitting between them. The CDR3 is 15 amino acids. Germline lookup yields CDR1 KGHSH and CDR2 LQKENI. CDR3 nucleotides: TGTGCCAGCGCGGCCCAGGGCGGAACTAACTATGGCTACACCTTC. It yields the protein CASAAQGGTNYGYTF.

This clone was seen repeatedly, ten times or more. J is TRBJ2-7 and V is TRBV11-1; the match to TRBD2 covers 7 bases. CDR1 is SGHAT and CDR2 is FQDESV in the germline V gene (reference sequence). CDR3 length equals 13 residues. Trimming took 2 bases from V and 6 from J; bases not matched to a gene: 4. The CDR3 nucleotides are TGTGCCAGCAGCTTAAGGGAGGGGATCGAGCAGTACTTC. It translates to CASSLREGIEQYF.

The V gene is TRBV5-4, the J gene TRBJ1-1, with TRBD1 matching over 9 bases. The V gene's germline CDR1 is SGHNT and CDR2 YYREEE (reference sequence). V shed 5 bases and J 7 bases; nucleotides not matched to a gene: 12. The CDR3 sequence is 15 residues long. The CDR3 reads CASRLELGQGGEAFF. In nucleotides, the CDR3 is TGTGCCAGCAGACTGGAGTTGGGACAGGGCGGTGAAGCTTTCTTT. The variable domain in full, completed from reference TRBV5-4 and TRBJ1-1, reads ETGVTQSPTHLIKTRGQQVTLRCSSQSGHNTVSWYQQALGQGPQFIFQYYREEENGRGNFPPRFSGLQFPNYSSELNVNALELDDSALYLCASRLELGQGGEAFFGQGTRLTVV.

The chain carries TRBV5-8 and TRBJ2-6; D may be TRBD2 (5 bases). Germline V lookup: CDR1 SGHTS, CDR2 YDEGEE. V gave up 1 base and J gave up 4 bases, with 15 bases separating them. CDR3 length: 17 amino acids. In DNA, the CDR3 is TGTGCCAGCAGCTTGTACCGGGGTGCAACAGGGGCCAACGTCCTGACTTTC. Translating gives CASSLYRGATGANVLTF.

Concerning this clone itself: Additional DNA sequences in this sample encode the identical CDR3. The chain employs TRBV6-4 and TRBJ2-2, with D perhaps TRBD1 (5 bases). Deletions cut 4 bases from V and 3 bases from J, with 6 bases between. There are 13 residues in the CDR3. The germline V gene encodes CDR1 MRHNA and CDR2 SNTAGT. Written as DNA, the CDR3 is TGTGCCAGCAGTGGCAGGGACACCGGGGAGCTGTTTTTT. Translation: CASSGRDTGELFF.

Comment on this clone: The same CDR3 also results from other DNA sequences found in this sample. The chain uses TRBV30 and TRBJ1-5, with 8 bases fitting TRBD1. The CDR3 covers 13 residues. Germline V lookup: CDR1 GTSNPN, CDR2 SVGIG (reference sequence). V dropped 5 bases and J dropped 0; count of bases not matched to a gene: 0. CDR3 protein: CAWDRGSNQPQHF. The CDR3 DNA reads TGTGCCTGGGACAGGGGTAGCAATCAGCCCCAGCATTTT.

This clone was counted a single time. The V call is TRBV18, the J call TRBJ2-2, with D possibly matching TRBD2 (6 bases). Looked up from germline, CDR1 is KGHSH and CDR2 is LQKENI. The CDR3 sequence is 16 residues long. Trimming took 3 bases from V and 6 from J, leaving 17 bases between them. This chain's CDR3 is CASSPGSSRDPGELFF. In DNA, the CDR3 is TGTGCCAGCTCACCGGGTTCTTCGCGGGATCCCGGGGAGCTGTTTTTT.

This clone was observed a handful of times. The chain links TRBV3-1 (or the pseudogene TRBV3-2) to TRBJ2-3; D perhaps matches TRBD2 (5 bases). The CDR3 is made up of 14 amino acids. V lost 3 bases and J lost 3, with 10 bases in between. CDR1 is LGHDT, CDR2 YNNKEL, per germline (reference sequence). The CDR3 is CASSHARGTDTQYF. In nucleotides, the CDR3 is TGTGCCAGCAGCCACGCCCGGGGTACAGATACGCAGTATTTT.

This clone appeared a few times. The chain carries TRBV3-1 (or the pseudogene TRBV3-2) and TRBJ1-1; D is ambiguous. The CDR3 length is 13 residues. V was clipped by 4 bases and J by 1 base, with 7 bases between them. Germline V gene lookup returns CDR1 LGHDT and CDR2 YNNKEL (reference sequence). The DNA of the CDR3 is TGTGCCAGCAGCCCACAGTCGAACACTGAAGCTTTCTTT. Translating gives CASSPQSNTEAFF.

V is TRBV7-2 and J is TRBJ2-7, with D uncertain. The CDR3 length is 14 residues. Trimming left V 1 base short and J 3 bases short, with 10 bases between. CDR1 and CDR2 from the germline V gene are SGHTA and FQGNSA. CDR3 amino acids: CASSLVFSLYEQYF. CDR3 nucleotide sequence: TGTGCCAGCAGCTTAGTTTTTTCCCTCTACGAGCAGTACTTC.

The V gene is TRBV27, the J gene TRBJ1-1, with D possibly being TRBD1 (5 bases). CDR1 and CDR2 (germline): MNHEY, SMNVEV (reference sequence). With 1 base removed from V and 4 bases from J, the gap between germline ends came to 10 bases. The CDR3 extends over 14 amino acids. CDR3: CASSLYQGPTEAFF. The DNA for the CDR3 is TGTGCCAGCAGTTTATATCAGGGTCCCACTGAAGCTTTCTTT.

J is TRBJ2-7 and V is TRBV12-2; the table gives TRBD1 as D, unverified against the DNA. TRBV12-2 is labeled a pseudogene. The CDR3 contains 14 residues. The CDR3 reads CASRSRTGPYEQYF. The DNA of the CDR3 is TGTGCAAGTCGCTCCCGAACAGGGCCCTACGAGCAGTACTTC.

The chain couples TRBV30 to TRBJ1-4; the match to TRBD1 covers 7 bases. CDR3 size: 13 residues. Germline V CDR1 and CDR2: GTSNPN, SVGIG (reference sequence). With V trimmed by 4 bases and J by 8 bases, 7 bases remained unmatched. CDR3 region: CAWMGTAGEKLFF. CDR3 bases: TGTGCCTGGATGGGGACAGCCGGGGAAAAACTGTTTTTT.

The chain joins TRBV30 to TRBJ2-7; TRBD2 might be the D (7 bases). Per the germline V gene, CDR1 is GTSNPN and CDR2 is SVGIG (reference sequence). Trimming took off 2 bases at V and 3 bases at J, with 17 bases between the two ends. The CDR3 is 15 residues long. The CDR3 here is CAWSNGAGDYYEQYF. For the CDR3, the DNA is TGTGCCTGGAGTAATGGGGCAGGGGACTACTACGAGCAGTACTTC.

The V gene is TRBV6-5, the J gene TRBJ1-5; D perhaps matches TRBD1 (5 bases). The CDR3 covers 13 residues. Deletions cut 7 bases from V and 6 bases from J, with 13 bases between. Germline-derived CDR1 and CDR2 are MNHEY and SVGAGI. The CDR3 DNA follows: TGTGCCAGCAAGATGGGCAGGGTTCAGCCCCAGCATTTT. This sequence encodes CASKMGRVQPQHF.

V and J are TRBV7-2 and TRBJ2-3; TRBD1 might be the D (6 bases). This CDR3 is built from 15 residues. V lost 6 bases to trimming and J lost 2 bases, with 15 bases between them. CDR1 is SGHTA, CDR2 FQGNSA, per germline. This CDR3 reads CASSLQQGVTDTQYF. CDR3 sequence (DNA): TGTGCCAGCAGTCTTCAACAGGGTGTCACAGATACGCAGTATTTT.

The rearrangement uses TRBV11-2 and TRBJ1-2; 7 bases fit TRBD1. The CDR3 sequence is 13 residues long. V lost 6 bases, J lost 4 bases, and 5 bases stayed unmatched. CDR1 SGHAT and CDR2 FQNNGV come from the germline V gene. In DNA form, the CDR3 reads TGTGCCAGCAGTCCAGGGGGTTTCTATGGCTACACCTTC. Its translation: CASSPGGFYGYTF.